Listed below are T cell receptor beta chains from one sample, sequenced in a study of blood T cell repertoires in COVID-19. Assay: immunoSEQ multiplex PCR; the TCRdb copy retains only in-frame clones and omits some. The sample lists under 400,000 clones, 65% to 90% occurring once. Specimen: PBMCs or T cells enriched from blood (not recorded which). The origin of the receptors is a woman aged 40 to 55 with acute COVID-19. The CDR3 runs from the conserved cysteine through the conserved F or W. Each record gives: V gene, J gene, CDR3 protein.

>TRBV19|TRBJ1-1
CASSILVGAHGTEAFF
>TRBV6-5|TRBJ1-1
CASRPDRGAAFF
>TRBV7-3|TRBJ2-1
CASSFAGASYNEQFF
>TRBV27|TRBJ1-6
CASSYARVIGNNSPLHF
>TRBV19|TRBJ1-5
CASTSTGIKSNQPQHF
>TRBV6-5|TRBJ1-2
CASTSTPEGGYTF
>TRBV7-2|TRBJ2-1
CASSLLAGVLNHEQFF
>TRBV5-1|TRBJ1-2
CASSIQGDGYTF
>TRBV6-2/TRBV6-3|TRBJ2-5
CASSYGTGSGKETQYF
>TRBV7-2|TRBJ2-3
CASTRGFTDTQYF
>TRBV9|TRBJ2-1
CASSPTPTDFSIF
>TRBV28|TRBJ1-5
CAAGATNQPQHF
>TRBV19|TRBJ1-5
CASSTGTGGVSNQPQHF
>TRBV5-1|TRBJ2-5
CASSPIGSGQETQYF
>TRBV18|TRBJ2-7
CASSPVRQNSGYEQYF
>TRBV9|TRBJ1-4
CASSGGGDLRNEKLFF
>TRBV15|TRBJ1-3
CATSREYVSSSGNTIYF
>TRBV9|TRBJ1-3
CASSVTGDGNTIYF
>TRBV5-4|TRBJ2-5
CASSTTGEETQYF
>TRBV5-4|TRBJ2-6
CASSRWTGSGANVLTF
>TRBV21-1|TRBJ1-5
CASSKATGLSYQGNQPQHF
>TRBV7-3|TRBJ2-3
CASSPSGGGLDTQYF
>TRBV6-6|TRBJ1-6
CASSRSGQHNSPLHF
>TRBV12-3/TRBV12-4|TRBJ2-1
CASRPAQEQFF
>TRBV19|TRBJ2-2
CGDVRDWGNTGELFF
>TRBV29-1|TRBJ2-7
CSGTPFLWSGYEQYF
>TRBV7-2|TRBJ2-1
CASSLGSGGRIDEQFF
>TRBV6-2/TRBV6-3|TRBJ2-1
CASSSPTRRLAGDNEQFF
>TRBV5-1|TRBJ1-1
CASSLASLDRGNTEAFF
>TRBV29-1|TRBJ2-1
CSGIVSTSYNEQFF
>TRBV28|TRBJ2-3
CASSLFLDTQYF
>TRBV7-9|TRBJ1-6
CASSYLYNSLLHF
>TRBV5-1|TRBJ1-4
CASSLVYLRGNEKLFF
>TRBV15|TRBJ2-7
CATSGGGGTSYEQYF
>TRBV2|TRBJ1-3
CASRLDSSGNTIYF
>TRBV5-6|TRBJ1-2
CASSNRDRVYGYTF
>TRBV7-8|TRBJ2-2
CASSLEQASGSGLTGELFF
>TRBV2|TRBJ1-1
CASSGTANTEAFF
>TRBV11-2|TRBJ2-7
CASSPFGGSGSYEQYF
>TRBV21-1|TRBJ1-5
CASSAEGAGYQPQHF
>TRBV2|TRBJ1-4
CASGSRTTNEKLFF
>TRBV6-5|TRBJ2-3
CASKSVLATDTQYF